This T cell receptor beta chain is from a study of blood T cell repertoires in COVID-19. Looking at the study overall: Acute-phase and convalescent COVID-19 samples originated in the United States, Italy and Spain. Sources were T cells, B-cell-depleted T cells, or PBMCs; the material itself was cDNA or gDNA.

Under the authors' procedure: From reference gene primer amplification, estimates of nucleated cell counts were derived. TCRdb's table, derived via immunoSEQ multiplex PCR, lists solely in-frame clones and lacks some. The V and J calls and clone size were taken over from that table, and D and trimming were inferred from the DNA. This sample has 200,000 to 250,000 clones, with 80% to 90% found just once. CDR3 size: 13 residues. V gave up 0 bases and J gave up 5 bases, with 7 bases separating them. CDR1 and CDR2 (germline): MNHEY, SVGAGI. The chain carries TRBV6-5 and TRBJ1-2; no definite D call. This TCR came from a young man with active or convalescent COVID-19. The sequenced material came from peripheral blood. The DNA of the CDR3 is TGTGCCAGCAGTTACTCCCGGTCATATGGCTACACCTTC. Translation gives CASSYSRSYGYTF.